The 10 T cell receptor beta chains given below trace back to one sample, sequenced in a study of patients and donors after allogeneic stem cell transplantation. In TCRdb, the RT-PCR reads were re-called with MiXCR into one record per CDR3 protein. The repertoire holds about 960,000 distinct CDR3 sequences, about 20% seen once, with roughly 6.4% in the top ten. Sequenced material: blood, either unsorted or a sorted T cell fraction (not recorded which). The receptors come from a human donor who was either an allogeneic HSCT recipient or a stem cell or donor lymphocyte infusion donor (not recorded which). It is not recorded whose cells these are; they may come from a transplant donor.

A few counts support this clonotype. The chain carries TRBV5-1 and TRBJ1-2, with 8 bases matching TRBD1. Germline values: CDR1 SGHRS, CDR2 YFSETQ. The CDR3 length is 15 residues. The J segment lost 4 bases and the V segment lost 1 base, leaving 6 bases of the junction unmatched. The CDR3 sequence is CASSLTPGTGYGYTF. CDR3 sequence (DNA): TGCGCCAGCAGCTTGACCCCCGGGACAGGCTATGGCTACACCTTC.

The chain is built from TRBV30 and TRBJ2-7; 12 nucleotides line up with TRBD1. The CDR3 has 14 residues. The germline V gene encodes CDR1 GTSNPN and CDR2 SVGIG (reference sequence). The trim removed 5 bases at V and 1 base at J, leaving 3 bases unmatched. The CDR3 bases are TGTGCCTGGGGGACAGGGGGCCCTTCCTACGAGCAGTACTTC. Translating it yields CAWGTGGPSYEQYF.

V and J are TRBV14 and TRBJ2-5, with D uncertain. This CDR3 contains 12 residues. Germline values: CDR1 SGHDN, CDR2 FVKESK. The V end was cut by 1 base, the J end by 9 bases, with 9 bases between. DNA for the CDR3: TGTGCCAGCAGCCAAGGAACGACATCCCAGTACTTC. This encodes CASSQGTTSQYF. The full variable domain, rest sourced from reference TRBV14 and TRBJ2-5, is EAGVTQFPSHSVIEKGQTVTLRCDPISGHDNLYWYRRVMGKEIKFLLHFVKESKQDESGMPNNRFLAERTGGTYSTLKVQPAELEDSGVYFCASSQGTTSQYFGPGTRLLVL.

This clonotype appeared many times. The CDR3 DNA is TGTGCCACCCGTCGGGGGAACACCGGGGAGCTGTTTTTT. Translated, it gives CATRRGNTGELFF. This chain connects TRBV12-3 or TRBV12-4 to TRBJ2-2, with a weak D call TRBD2 (5 bases). V was trimmed by 10 bases and J by 1 base, leaving 10 bases between them. The CDR3 sequence is 13 residues long.

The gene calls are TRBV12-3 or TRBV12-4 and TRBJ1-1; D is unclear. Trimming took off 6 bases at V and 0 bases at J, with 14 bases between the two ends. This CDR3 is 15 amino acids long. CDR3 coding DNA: TGTGCCAGCAGACTGGAGCGGCGAATGAACACTGAAGCTTTCTTT. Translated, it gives CASRLERRMNTEAFF.

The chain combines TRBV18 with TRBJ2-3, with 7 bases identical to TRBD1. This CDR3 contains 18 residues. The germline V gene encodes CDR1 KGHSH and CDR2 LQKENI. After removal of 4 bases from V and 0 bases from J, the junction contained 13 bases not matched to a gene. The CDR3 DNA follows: TGTGCCAGCTCACGGAATAAACAGGGGCCGACTAGCACAGATACGCAGTATTTT. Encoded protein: CASSRNKQGPTSTDTQYF.

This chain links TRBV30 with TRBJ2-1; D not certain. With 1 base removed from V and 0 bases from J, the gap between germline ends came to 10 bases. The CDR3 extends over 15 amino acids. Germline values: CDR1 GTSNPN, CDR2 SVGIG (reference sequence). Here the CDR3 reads CAWSATRLSYNEQFF. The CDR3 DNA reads TGTGCCTGGAGTGCGACTCGTCTCTCCTACAATGAGCAGTTCTTC. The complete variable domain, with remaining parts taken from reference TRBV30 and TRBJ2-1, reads SQTIHQWPATLVQPVGSPLSLECTVEGTSNPNLYWYRQAAGRGLQLLFYSVGIGQISSEVPQNLSASRPQDRQFILSSKKLLLSDSGFYLCAWSATRLSYNEQFFGPGTRLTVL.

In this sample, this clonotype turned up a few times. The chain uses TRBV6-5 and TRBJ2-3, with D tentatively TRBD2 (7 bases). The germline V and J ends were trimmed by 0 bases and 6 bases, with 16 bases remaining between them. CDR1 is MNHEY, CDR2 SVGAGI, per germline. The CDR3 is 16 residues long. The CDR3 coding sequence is TGTGCCAGCAGTTACTCGTGGGGGGGGGGCCGGGATACGCAGTATTTT. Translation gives CASSYSWGGGRDTQYF.

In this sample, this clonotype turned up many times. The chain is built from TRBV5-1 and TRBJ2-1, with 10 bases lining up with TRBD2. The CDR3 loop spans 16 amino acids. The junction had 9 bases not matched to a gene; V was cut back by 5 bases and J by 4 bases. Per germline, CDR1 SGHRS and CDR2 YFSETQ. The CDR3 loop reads CASRGASGGIYNEQFF. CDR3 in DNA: TGCGCCAGCAGGGGAGCTAGCGGGGGAATATACAATGAGCAGTTCTTC. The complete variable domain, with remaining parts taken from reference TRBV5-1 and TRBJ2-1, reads KAGVTQTPRYLIKTRGQQVTLSCSPISGHRSVSWYQQTPGQGLQFLFEYFSETQRNKGNFPGRFSGRQFSNSRSEMNVSTLELGDSALYLCASRGASGGIYNEQFFGPGTRLTVL.

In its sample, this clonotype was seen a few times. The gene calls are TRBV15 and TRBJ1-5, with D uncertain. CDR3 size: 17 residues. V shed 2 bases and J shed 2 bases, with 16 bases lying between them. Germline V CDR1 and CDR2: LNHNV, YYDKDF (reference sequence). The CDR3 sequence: CATSRTRGGLGNQPQHF. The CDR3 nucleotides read TGTGCCACCAGCAGAACACGGGGAGGTTTAGGCAATCAGCCCCAGCATTTT.